This T cell receptor (beta chain) was identified in a study of blood T cell repertoires in COVID-19. The V gene lost 2 bases and the J gene lost 3 bases, with 9 bases spanning the gap. The CDR3 extends over 14 amino acids. Per the germline V gene, CDR1 is SGHRS and CDR2 is YFSETQ. Authors' methods: Estimation of nucleated cell counts relied on the amplification of reference gene primers. Libraries were prepared by immunoSEQ multiplex PCR; TCRdb keeps only in-frame clonotypes and omits some of them. That table furnishes V, J and clone size, whereas the DNA furnished D and trimming. The repertoire includes roughly 200,000 clones, approximately 90% of them detected once, and roughly 0.9% sits in the top ten.

V usage is TRBV5-1 and J usage is TRBJ2-1; weak D call: TRBD2 (5 bases). This TCR was sampled from a woman aged 18-35 years who had recovered from COVID-19. Material for sequencing was peripheral blood. CDR3 amino acids: CASSLHTSYNEQFF. DNA for the CDR3: TGCGCCAGCAGCTTACATACTAGCTACAATGAGCAGTTCTTC. Together with reference TRBV5-1 and TRBJ2-1, the CDR3 gives the full variable domain: KAGVTQTPRYLIKTRGQQVTLSCSPISGHRSVSWYQQTPGQGLQFLFEYFSETQRNKGNFPGRFSGRQFSNSRSEMNVSTLELGDSALYLCASSLHTSYNEQFFGPGTRLTVL.